What follows is one T cell receptor (beta chain) and its context. Its antigen is undetermined. This sample was included in a study of beta chain features in type 1 diabetes. Study-wide points: People with Type 1 diabetes carried modestly yet significantly shorter TCRB CDR3s in all four CD4+ subsets. Type 1 diabetes patients had VDJ junctions that carried fewer insertions and more deletions.

The study reverse transcribed the entire isolated RNA, so it sequenced expressed TCRB transcripts. TCRdb keeps only in-frame clones here, not all; method: immunoSEQ multiplex PCR. The sample records more than 95,000 clones, 28% being singletons. The CDR3 length is 15 residues. Trimming cost V 1 base and J 1 base, with 10 bases left between them. Germline CDR1 reads LNHDA; CDR2 reads SQIVND (reference sequence). This TCR derives from a woman aged 18-29 years with type 1 diabetes. What was sequenced was central memory CD4+ T cells from blood. The chain uses TRBV19 and TRBJ2-5; D not resolved. CDR3 DNA sequence: TGTGCCAGTAGTATAGGCAGGATACTCCAAGAGACCCAGTACTTC. This gives the protein CASSIGRILQETQYF.